What follows are 27 T cell receptor beta chains derived from one specimen sequenced in a study of human T cells and chemical hapten exposure. The template was total RNA from unfractionated whole blood. TCRdb re-called the 5' RACE reads through MiXCR, storing one row per CDR3 protein. The repertoire holds tens of thousands of distinct CDR3 sequences, with about 8.4% as singletons. The receptors were gathered from a male donor in good health.

This clonotype was recorded many times. The rearrangement joins TRBV7-2 to TRBJ1-5; D gene uncertain. The CDR3 length is 13 residues. V gave up 3 bases and J gave up 7 bases, with 10 bases separating them. Germline CDR1 and CDR2: SGHTA and FQGNSA. CDR3 in DNA: TGTGCCAGCAGCTTCACGAGGGAGCAGCCCCAGCATTTT. This gives the protein CASSFTREQPQHF.

The table lists this clonotype with many counts. The chain carries TRBV29-1 and TRBJ2-5; 8 nucleotides line up with TRBD1. Germline V gives CDR1 SQVTM, CDR2 ANQGSEA. With 4 bases clipped from V and 2 bases from J, the junction kept 6 bases outside the gene matches. This CDR3 region has 14 residues. For the CDR3, the DNA is TGCAGCGTTGCGAGTGGGACAGGTCAAGAGACCCAGTACTTC. Protein: CSVASGTGQETQYF.

This clonotype was detected many times. The rearrangement joins TRBV6-2 or TRBV6-3 to TRBJ1-6; D is uncertain. The germline V and J ends were trimmed by 2 bases and 6 bases, with 11 bases remaining between them. The CDR3 has 15 residues. Germline CDR1 reads MNHEY; CDR2 reads SVGEGT. The DNA of the CDR3 is TGTGCCAGCAGTTACGGAGTCAGCCTTAATTCACCCCTCCACTTT. Its protein product is CASSYGVSLNSPLHF.

This clonotype appeared many times. The genes are TRBV5-1 and TRBJ1-1; 9 bases fit TRBD1. Trimming removed 4 bases from V and 8 bases from J; junction bases left unmatched: 9. The CDR3 runs 14 residues. Per the germline V gene, CDR1 is SGHRS and CDR2 is YFSETQ. The CDR3 DNA follows: TGCGCCAGCAGCCCGGGACAGGGATTGGGAGAAGCTTTCTTT. It translates to CASSPGQGLGEAFF.

The chain employs TRBV24-1 and TRBJ2-2, with 7 positions matching TRBD1. Germline lookup yields CDR1 KGHDR and CDR2 SFDVKD. V dropped 9 bases and J dropped 0; count of bases not matched to a gene: 0. CDR3 length equals 13 residues. The CDR3 here is CATGTANTGELFF. In DNA form, the CDR3 reads TGTGCCACCGGGACAGCGAACACCGGGGAGCTGTTTTTT.

The gene calls are TRBV12-3 or TRBV12-4 and TRBJ2-1, with 11 bases identical to TRBD1. With 4 bases clipped from V and 7 bases from J, the junction kept 6 bases outside the gene matches. The CDR3 covers 15 residues. CDR3: CASSSPGQGDNEQFF. For the CDR3, the DNA is TGTGCCAGCAGTTCCCCGGGACAGGGGGATAATGAGCAGTTCTTC.

This clonotype has a count of ten or more. The chain recombines TRBV6-6 with TRBJ2-6; D gene unclear. The CDR3 covers 17 residues. CDR1 and CDR2 (germline): MNHNY, SVGAGI (reference sequence). The V gene lost 0 bases and the J gene lost 0 bases, with 9 bases spanning the gap. The CDR3: CASSYSRQASGANVLTF. CDR3 coding DNA: TGTGCCAGCAGTTACTCGAGACAAGCCTCTGGGGCCAACGTCCTGACTTTC.

Comment on this clonotype: Germline and junction disagree at one end, which may indicate a read error. The chain combines TRBV2 with TRBJ2-3, with no clear D. The CDR3 covers 14 residues. Germline CDR1 and CDR2: SNHLY and FYNNEI. The CDR3, as DNA: TGTGCCAGCAATGAAAGGAGCCACGCAGATACGCAGTATTTT. Residues: CASNERSHADTQYF.

J is TRBJ2-1 and V is TRBV7-2; D gene ambiguous. This CDR3 contains 16 residues. Trimming removed 3 bases at V and 3 bases at J, with 15 bases between. Germline CDR1 and CDR2: SGHTA and FQGNSA. The CDR3 is CASSFSWADYYNEQFF. The CDR3 region has the DNA TGTGCCAGCAGCTTTTCCTGGGCAGATTACTACAATGAGCAGTTCTTC.

This clonotype came up many times. CDR3: CASNSRGTGELFF. CDR3 bases: TGTGCCAGCAATTCTAGAGGGACCGGGGAGCTGTTTTTT. V usage is TRBV27 and J usage is TRBJ2-2; D perhaps matches TRBD2 (5 bases). The CDR3 sequence is 13 residues long. CDR1 is MNHEY, CDR2 SMNVEV, per germline (reference sequence). Trimming pared 7 bases from V and 5 bases from J, leaving 11 bases between.

This clonotype was seen repeatedly, ten times or more. Germline and junction disagree at one end, which may indicate a read error. The gene calls are TRBV2 and TRBJ1-5; D unresolved. CDR3 length: 13 residues. The germline V gene has CDR1 SNHLY and CDR2 FYNNEI. The CDR3 DNA follows: TGTGCCAGCATTGAAACATCAGGTCAGCCCCAGCATTTT. Encoded protein: CASIETSGQPQHF.

This clonotype has just a few counts. The rearrangement uses TRBV7-7 and TRBJ2-1, with D perhaps matching TRBD2 (5 bases). Looked up from germline, CDR1 is SSHAT and CDR2 is FNYEAQ (reference sequence). This CDR3 contains 14 residues. The V end was cut by 5 bases, the J end by 3 bases, with 11 bases between. CDR3 coding DNA: TGTGCCAGCAGCATAGGAGGAGTCTACAATGAGCAGTTCTTC. It yields the protein CASSIGGVYNEQFF.

This clonotype was seen a few times. V is TRBV2 and J is TRBJ1-2, with D hard to call. The CDR3 consists of 12 residues. CDR1 and CDR2 (germline): SNHLY, FYNNEI. V was trimmed by 4 bases and J by 4 bases, leaving 7 bases between them. CDR3 in DNA: TGTGCCAGCAGTGCTAGAGGCTATGGCTACACCTTC. This sequence encodes CASSARGYGYTF.

There are a few counts of this clonotype. The gene calls are TRBV7-8 and TRBJ1-5, with a tentative D call TRBD1 (6 bases). Trimming removed 4 bases at V and 7 bases at J, with 17 bases between. Germline V gene lookup returns CDR1 SGHVS and CDR2 FQNEAQ. This CDR3 region has 15 residues. The CDR3 here is CASSSRTAPNQPQHF. Written as DNA, the CDR3 is TGTGCCAGCAGCTCTCGGACAGCGCCCAACCAGCCCCAGCATTTT.

This clonotype was seen only a few times. V usage is TRBV28 and J usage is TRBJ2-4; D perhaps matches TRBD1 (6 bases). The CDR3 is 16 amino acids. Germline CDR1 reads MDHEN; CDR2 reads SYDVKM. Trimming removed 6 bases from V and 1 base from J, with 16 bases in between. CDR3 bases: TGTGCCAGCAGCACTTCATCAGGGGCCGCCAAAAACATTCAGTACTTC. This encodes CASSTSSGAAKNIQYF.

This clonotype was recorded a few times. This chain links TRBV6-6 with TRBJ2-7, with D hard to call. V was trimmed by 6 bases and J by 2 bases, leaving 5 bases between them. Looked up from germline, CDR1 is MNHNY and CDR2 is SVGAGI (reference sequence). This CDR3 has 11 amino acids. CDR3 coding DNA: TGTGCCAGCAGAGAAGCCTACGAGCAGTACTTC. Its protein is CASREAYEQYF.

In its sample, this clonotype was seen many times. The J gene is TRBJ1-3, the V gene TRBV5-1; tentative D call: TRBD1 (5 bases). The germline V and J ends were trimmed by 0 bases and 0 bases, with 10 bases remaining between them. In germline, CDR1 is SGHRS, CDR2 YFSETQ. The CDR3 has 16 amino acids. This CDR3 reads CASSLEDSSSGNTIYF. CDR3 in DNA: TGCGCCAGCAGCTTGGAAGACAGTAGCTCTGGAAACACCATATATTTT. Looking up the rest from reference TRBV5-1 and TRBJ1-3 gives the full variable domain: KAGVTQTPRYLIKTRGQQVTLSCSPISGHRSVSWYQQTPGQGLQFLFEYFSETQRNKGNFPGRFSGRQFSNSRSEMNVSTLELGDSALYLCASSLEDSSSGNTIYFGEGSWLTVV.

This clonotype was observed a few times. The chain links TRBV6-5 to TRBJ1-6, with 8 positions matching TRBD1. CDR1 is MNHEY and CDR2 is SVGAGI in the germline V gene. V lost 5 bases and J lost 3; bases outside the gene matches: 9. The CDR3 sequence is 17 residues long. The CDR3 region has the DNA TGTGCCAGCAGTACCCCCTCGGACAGGGACTATAATTCACCCCTCCACTTT. Translating it yields CASSTPSDRDYNSPLHF.

The chain uses TRBV15 and TRBJ2-1; weak D call: TRBD1 (6 bases). The CDR3 has 13 residues. V gave up 1 base and J gave up 10 bases, with 11 bases separating them. The germline CDR1 and CDR2 sequences are LNHNV and YYDKDF (reference sequence). The CDR3 sequence: CATSRVQGREQFF. In nucleotides, the CDR3 is TGTGCCACCAGCAGAGTACAGGGTAGGGAGCAGTTCTTC. Filled out from reference TRBV15 and TRBJ2-1, the complete variable domain reads DAMVIQNPRYQVTQFGKPVTLSCSQTLNHNVMYWYQQKSSQAPKLLFHYYDKDFNNEADTPDNFQSRRPNTSFCFLDIRSPGLGDTAMYLCATSRVQGREQFFGPGTRLTVL.

The J gene is TRBJ2-2, the V gene TRBV5-4, with TRBD1 matching 7 bases. V was clipped by 5 bases and J by 3 bases; unmatched bases: 4. Germline V gives CDR1 SGHNT, CDR2 YYREEE (reference sequence). The CDR3 is made up of 14 amino acids. CDR3 in DNA: TGTGCCAGCAGTCGGGACAGTCACACCGGGGAGCTGTTTTTT. This sequence encodes CASSRDSHTGELFF.

This clonotype has at least ten counts. This chain links TRBV12-5 with TRBJ2-3, with 9 bases fitting TRBD1. J was trimmed by 2 bases and V by 3 bases; bases with no gene match: 3. The CDR3 length is 15 residues. CDR1 is LGHNT and CDR2 is FRNRAP in the germline V gene. The CDR3: CASGLGTGTTDTQYF. In DNA form, the CDR3 reads TGTGCTAGTGGTTTAGGGACAGGGACCACAGATACGCAGTATTTT.

The rearrangement links TRBV3-1 to TRBJ2-7; 8 positions match TRBD2. The CDR3 length is 14 residues. The V gene end was trimmed by 0 bases and the J gene end by 5 bases; junction bases not matched to a gene: 3. CDR1 and CDR2 from the germline V gene are LGHDT and YNNKEL (reference sequence). In nucleotides, the CDR3 is TGTGCCAGCAGCCAAGATTTACTAGCGGACGAGCAGTACTTC. This sequence encodes CASSQDLLADEQYF.

This clonotype was seen more than once but under ten times. This chain links TRBV5-4 with TRBJ2-5; D is possibly TRBD1 or TRBD2 (5 bases each). The CDR3 extends over 16 amino acids. Germline CDR1 reads SGHNT; CDR2 reads YYREEE (reference sequence). Trimming removed 4 bases at V and 4 bases at J, with 20 bases between. CDR3 nucleotides: TGTGCCAGCAGCCCCGAGACTGGGACCGCGAGAGAGACCCAGTACTTC. Its protein is CASSPETGTARETQYF.

This clonotype was counted many times. The chain joins TRBV5-5 to TRBJ1-1, with TRBD1 matching 7 bases. V lost 1 base and J lost 10; bases outside the gene matches: 10. CDR3 length equals 14 residues. The germline gives CDR1 SGHKS, CDR2 YYEKEE (reference sequence). The CDR3 reads CASSLQGGALVAFF. The CDR3 DNA follows: TGTGCCAGCAGCTTGCAGGGGGGGGCACTCGTAGCTTTCTTT.

At least ten counts were recorded for this clonotype. The V gene is TRBV10-3, the J gene TRBJ2-2; 7 positions match TRBD2. Trimming cost V 10 bases and J 1 base; bases outside gene matches: 9. CDR1 is ENHRY and CDR2 is SYGVKD in the germline V gene. This CDR3 spans 15 amino acids. The CDR3: CATGRVAGNTGELFF. CDR3 nucleotide sequence: TGTGCCACCGGGCGGGTAGCGGGGAACACCGGGGAGCTGTTTTTT.

This clonotype was recorded a few times. This rearrangement joins TRBV5-1 to TRBJ1-1; D is uncertain. The CDR3 runs to 14 residues. Germline V gene data show CDR1 as SGHRS and CDR2 as YFSETQ. V lost 1 base and J 0 bases, leaving 7 bases between the germline ends. The DNA of the CDR3 is TGCGCCAGCAGCTTGTATGGTTTGAACACTGAAGCTTTCTTT. As protein: CASSLYGLNTEAFF. Variable domain in full (rest from reference TRBV5-1 and TRBJ1-1): KAGVTQTPRYLIKTRGQQVTLSCSPISGHRSVSWYQQTPGQGLQFLFEYFSETQRNKGNFPGRFSGRQFSNSRSEMNVSTLELGDSALYLCASSLYGLNTEAFFGQGTRLTVV.

This clonotype has only a few counts. CDR3 amino acids: CAWSVLGELQPQHF. The DNA of the CDR3 is TGTGCCTGGAGTGTACTAGGGGAGCTTCAGCCCCAGCATTTT. V and J are TRBV30 and TRBJ1-5; a possible D gene is TRBD1 (5 bases). There are 14 residues in the CDR3. The germline V gene encodes CDR1 GTSNPN and CDR2 SVGIG (reference sequence). The V end lost 0 bases, the J end lost 6 bases, and 12 bases lay between the germline ends.